The 5 T cell receptor beta chains given below trace back to one sample, sequenced in a study of blood T cell repertoires in COVID-19. The assay was immunoSEQ multiplex PCR, and TCRdb's table has in-frame clones only and misses some. The table includes about 73,000 clones, about 79% detected once. Sequenced material: peripheral blood. These receptors all stem from a woman in her fifties or sixties with acute or convalescent COVID-19.

The V call is TRBV15, the J call TRBJ2-2; tentative D call: TRBD1 (6 bases). Germline V gives CDR1 LNHNV, CDR2 YYDKDF (reference sequence). With 0 bases removed from V and 5 bases from J, the gap between germline ends came to 19 bases. CDR3 length: 18 amino acids. The CDR3 coding sequence is TGTGCCACCAGCAGAGATCTCGGCAGGGGCGTTAGTACCGGGGAGCTGTTTTTT. Residues: CATSRDLGRGVSTGELFF.

Only a few counts were recorded for this clone. This rearrangement joins TRBV19 to TRBJ2-7; D perhaps matches TRBD2 (5 bases). The CDR3 loop spans 17 amino acids. Trimming removed 6 bases at V and 4 bases at J, with 25 bases between. In germline, CDR1 is LNHDA, CDR2 SQIVND (reference sequence). The CDR3 loop is CASSPTDLAFGRYEQYF. In DNA form, the CDR3 reads TGTGCCAGTAGCCCGACGGACTTAGCTTTCGGGCGTTACGAGCAGTACTTC.

This chain joins TRBV27 and TRBJ2-7, with D possibly matching TRBD2 (6 bases). V shed 7 bases and J shed 9 bases, with 13 bases lying between them. CDR1 MNHEY and CDR2 SMNVEV come from the germline V gene (reference sequence). This CDR3 contains 11 residues. CDR3 coding DNA: TGTGCCAGCACCCTCGGGACTTTGCAGTACTTC. Protein: CASTLGTLQYF.

The rearrangement links TRBV6-5 to TRBJ1-2; possibly TRBD1 for D (6 bases). CDR3 length equals 11 residues. The V and J ends lost 7 bases and 5 bases respectively, with 8 bases between them. The V gene's germline CDR1 is MNHEY and CDR2 SVGAGI. The DNA of the CDR3 is TGTGCCAGCACCAGGGGATATGGCTACACCTTC. This translates into CASTRGYGYTF.

The chain employs TRBV19 and TRBJ1-1, with D perhaps TRBD1 (5 bases). The length of the CDR3 is 14 residues. Germline CDR1 and CDR2: LNHDA and SQIVND (reference sequence). V shed 7 bases and J shed 3 bases, with 15 bases lying between them. This CDR3 is CASTVQGKDTEAFF. The CDR3, as DNA: TGTGCCAGTACCGTTCAGGGAAAGGACACTGAAGCTTTCTTT.